Listed below are T cell receptor beta chains from one sample, sequenced in a study of T cells after yellow fever vaccination. One entry per CDR3 protein results from TCRdb running MiXCR on the 5' RACE reads. The table includes some 500,000 distinct CDR3 sequences, approximately 13% detected once. The sequencing used PBMCs, collected on the day of the yellow fever booster vaccination. The receptor set was obtained from a man aged 25-45 years who received the YFV17D yellow fever vaccine. The CDR3 runs from the conserved cysteine through the conserved F or W.

CDR3aa,len,v_gene
CSARHPTGVHGYTF,14,TRBV20-1
CASSPTPWEQYF,12,TRBV7-2
CASSQDRTSVYEQYF,15,TRBV4-3
CASSVEASSYEQYF,14,TRBV9
CASSYSSGTGSGEQYF,16,TRBV6-5
CSATGLAGGDSYEQYF,16,TRBV20-1
CASSFKFNQGYDTQYF,16,TRBV7-2
CASSPTPRVSETQYF,15,TRBV7-6
CASSLDTSGANVLTF,15,TRBV3-1
CASSLTTSGTNEQYF,15,TRBV5-1
CASSKAGPLGSGANVLTF,18,TRBV19
CASSYSEVPGNTIYF,15,TRBV6-5
CASSLGQGTLVLYGYTF,17,TRBV5-6
CASGSEGGRERFF,13,TRBV6-5
CSVSDNYNEQFF,12,TRBV20-1
CASSLTVWNQETQYF,15,TRBV7-9
CAAGQGRYNEQFF,13,TRBV15
CASSQDGPSGITDTQYF,17,TRBV4-3
CASSLGVEETQYF,13,TRBV7-2
CASSPGTGGYNEQFF,15,TRBV4-2
CASTPGERTTGELFF,15,TRBV7-2
CSAREREYNEQFF,13,TRBV20-1
CASSPTSGHNEQFF,14,TRBV18
CASTSGSPAYNEQFF,15,TRBV2
CASGGVYQPQHF,12,TRBV7-8
CASSLAIRGTEAFF,14,TRBV7-9
CASSFVLMPNEWGESYEQYF,20,TRBV28
CASSYTAGTGGLHYGYTF,18,TRBV6-2/TRBV6-3
CASSQDGWQGKFF,13,TRBV3-1
CASSSNTEAFF,11,TRBV11-2
CAWSSGTRSEQYF,13,TRBV30
CAIAGGGYYGYTF,13,TRBV28
CAISESMGQPQHF,13,TRBV10-3
CASSQGYRGFYNEQFF,16,TRBV4-3
CASSEGVGGEHSGNTIYF,18,TRBV6-1
CASSLQGGNGYTF,13,TRBV28
CSASPLNTVQSAPRKLNEKLFF,22,TRBV20-1
CASSTRGGRNSPLHF,15,TRBV13
CASSLDPGTGEYF,13,TRBV7-2
CASSPGGDVEKLFF,14,TRBV7-9
CASSLGGEETQYF,13,TRBV5-1
CASSYSIGGPDVRTDTQYF,19,TRBV6-5
CASSLAPTSGGANVLTF,17,TRBV7-9
CASSHGRPSGANVLTF,16,TRBV4-3
CASSLDGGLPYGYTF,15,TRBV7-9
CSVDRGQGPGQFF,13,TRBV20-1
CSVELPGTGAGANVLTF,17,TRBV29-1